The TCR beta chain described here comes from a study of identical twins. Regarding the study as a whole: With abundant cord blood beta clonotypes, insertions were fewer; memory repertoires showed no such pattern.

Per the germline V gene, CDR1 is MNHNS and CDR2 is SASEGT. V was pared by 8 bases and J by 3 bases, with 20 bases between. The CDR3 totals 15 residues. TCRdb processed the 5' RACE reads anew with MiXCR; each CDR3 protein has one entry. The table lists about 690,000 distinct CDR3 sequences, over 20% of them singletons, with roughly 4.3% in the top ten. This clonotype was recorded at least ten times. As yet, its antigen is unknown. These data also formed part of another study, on T cells expressing NK-cell markers.

The clonotype originates from a woman under 30 in good health. The V and J genes are TRBV6-1 and TRBJ2-7; a weak D match, TRBD2 (5 bases). Sequencing input: PBMCs. The CDR3 DNA sequence: TGTGCCAGCCGCCCCGGCGCGACGGGGTTCTACGAGCAGTACTTC. Residues: CASRPGATGFYEQYF.